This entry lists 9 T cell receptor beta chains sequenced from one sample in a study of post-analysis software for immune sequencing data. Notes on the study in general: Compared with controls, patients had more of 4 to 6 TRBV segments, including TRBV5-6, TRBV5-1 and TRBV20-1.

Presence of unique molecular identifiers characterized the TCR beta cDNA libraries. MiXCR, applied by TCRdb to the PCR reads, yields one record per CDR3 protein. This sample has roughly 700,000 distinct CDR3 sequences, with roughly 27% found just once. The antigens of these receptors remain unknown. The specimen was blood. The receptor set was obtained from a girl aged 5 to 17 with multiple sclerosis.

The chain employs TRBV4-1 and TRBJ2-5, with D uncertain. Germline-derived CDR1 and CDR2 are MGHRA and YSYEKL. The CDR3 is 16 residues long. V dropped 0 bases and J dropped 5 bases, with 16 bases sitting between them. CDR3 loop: CASSQDRARSVETQYF. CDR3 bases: TGCGCCAGCAGCCAAGATCGGGCGAGGTCGGTGGAGACCCAGTACTTC.

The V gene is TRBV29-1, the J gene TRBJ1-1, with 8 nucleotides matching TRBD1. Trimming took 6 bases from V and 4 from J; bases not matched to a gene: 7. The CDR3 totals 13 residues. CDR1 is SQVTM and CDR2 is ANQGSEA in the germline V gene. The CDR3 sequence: CSVVQGTGTEAFF. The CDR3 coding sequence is TGCAGCGTAGTACAGGGGACAGGCACTGAAGCTTTCTTT.

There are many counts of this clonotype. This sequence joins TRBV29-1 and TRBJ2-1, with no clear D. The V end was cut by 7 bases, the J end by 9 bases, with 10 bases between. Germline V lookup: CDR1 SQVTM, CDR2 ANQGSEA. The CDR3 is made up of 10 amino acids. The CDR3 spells CSASPGEQFF. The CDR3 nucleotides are TGCAGCGCCTCGCCCGGTGAGCAGTTCTTC.

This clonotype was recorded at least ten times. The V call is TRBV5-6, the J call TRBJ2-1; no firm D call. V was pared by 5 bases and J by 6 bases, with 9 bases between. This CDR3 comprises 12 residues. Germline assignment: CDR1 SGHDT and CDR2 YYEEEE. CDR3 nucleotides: TGTGCCAGCAGTCTTGGCCGCAATGAGCAGTTCTTC. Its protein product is CASSLGRNEQFF.

The CDR3 here is CASSYSLGAGVLPGELFF. CDR3 coding DNA: TGTGCCAGCAGTTACTCGTTGGGGGCAGGGGTTCTCCCCGGGGAGCTGTTTTTT. The gene calls are TRBV6-5 and TRBJ2-2; a possible D gene is TRBD1 (6 bases). V dropped 0 bases and J dropped 6 bases, with 20 bases sitting between them. Looked up from germline, CDR1 is MNHEY and CDR2 is SVGAGI. The CDR3 has 18 amino acids.

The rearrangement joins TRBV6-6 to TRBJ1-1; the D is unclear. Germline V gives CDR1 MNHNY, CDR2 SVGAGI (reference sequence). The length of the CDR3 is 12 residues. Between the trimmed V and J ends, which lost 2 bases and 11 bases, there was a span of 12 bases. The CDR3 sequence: CASSYRRSSAFF. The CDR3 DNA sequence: TGTGCCAGCAGTTACAGGCGCTCCTCGGCTTTCTTT.

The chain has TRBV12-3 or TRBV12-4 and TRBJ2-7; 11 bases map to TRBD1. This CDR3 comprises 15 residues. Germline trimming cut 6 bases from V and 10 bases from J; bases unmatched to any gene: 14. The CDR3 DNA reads TGTGCCAGCAGCCAAAGGGGACAGGGGGGGAGCGTTCAGTACTTC. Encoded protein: CASSQRGQGGSVQYF.

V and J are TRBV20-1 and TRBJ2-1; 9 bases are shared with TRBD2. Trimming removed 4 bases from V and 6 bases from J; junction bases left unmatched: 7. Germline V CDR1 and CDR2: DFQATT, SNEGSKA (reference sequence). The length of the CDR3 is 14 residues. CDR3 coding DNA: TGCAGTGCTACCTTTAGCGGGAGCGGCAATGAGCAGTTCTTC. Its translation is CSATFSGSGNEQFF.

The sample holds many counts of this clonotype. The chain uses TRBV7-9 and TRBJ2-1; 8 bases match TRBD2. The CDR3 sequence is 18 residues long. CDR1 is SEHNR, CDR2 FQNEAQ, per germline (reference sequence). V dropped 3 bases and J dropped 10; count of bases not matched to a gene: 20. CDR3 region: CASSLPLGLARPAKEQFF. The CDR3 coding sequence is TGTGCCAGCAGCTTGCCCCTAGGACTAGCCCGACCCGCCAAAGAGCAGTTCTTC.